One sample yielded the 23 T cell receptor beta chains listed below, sequenced in a study of T cell changes during pregnancy in multiple sclerosis. The method was immunoSEQ multiplex PCR; TCRdb's version includes in-frame clones alone and lacks a portion of them. This table holds roughly 80,000 clones, approximately 93% found once. The sequenced sample was peripheral blood, obtained in the second trimester of pregnancy. The source is a female donor with multiple sclerosis, enrolled in a pregnancy study.

The chain is built from TRBV14 and TRBJ1-1; 10 bases fit TRBD1. Germline loops: CDR1 SGHDN, CDR2 FVKESK. With 4 bases clipped from V and 7 bases from J, the junction kept 9 bases outside the gene matches. This CDR3 is built from 15 residues. CDR3 sequence: CASSRKTGGEGEAFF. CDR3 nucleotide sequence: TGTGCCAGCAGCCGTAAGACAGGGGGCGAAGGTGAAGCTTTCTTT.

This sequence joins TRBV7-2 and TRBJ2-7, with 14 positions matching TRBD2. This CDR3 spans 15 amino acids. Trimming at V came to 3 bases and at J to 5 bases, leaving 3 bases not matched to a gene. Germline CDR1 and CDR2: SGHTA and FQGNSA. This CDR3 is CASSFGLAGGNEQYF. In nucleotides, the CDR3 is TGTGCCAGCAGCTTCGGACTAGCGGGGGGCAACGAGCAGTACTTC.

The chain recombines TRBV2 with TRBJ2-2; 7 bases align to TRBD1. Germline CDR1 SNHLY, CDR2 FYNNEI. This CDR3 has 19 residues. V was clipped by 4 bases and J by 2 bases; unmatched bases: 16. Written as DNA, the CDR3 is TGTGCCAGCAGTGGAGGAGCCCGGGACAGCGTATTTAACACCGGGGAGCTGTTTTTT. The encoded protein is CASSGGARDSVFNTGELFF.

The rearrangement links TRBV2 to TRBJ1-3; tentative D call: TRBD1 (6 bases). Germline lookup yields CDR1 SNHLY and CDR2 FYNNEI. The V end was cut by 8 bases, the J end by 0 bases, with 11 bases between. The CDR3 extends over 14 amino acids. CDR3 nucleotides: TGTGCCAGCCGGGACACGAGCTCTGGAAACACCATATATTTT. Translating it yields CASRDTSSGNTIYF.

V is TRBV2 and J is TRBJ2-6; D possibly corresponds to TRBD1 (5 bases). CDR3 length: 16 residues. V shed 11 bases and J shed 0 bases, with 17 bases lying between them. Germline-derived CDR1 and CDR2 are SNHLY and FYNNEI. Written as DNA, the CDR3 is TGTGCCGGCACTATGGAAGGGGCCTCTGGGGCCAACGTCCTGACTTTC. Its protein product is CAGTMEGASGANVLTF. The full variable domain, rest sourced from reference TRBV2 and TRBJ2-6, is EPEVTQTPSHQVTQMGQEVILRCVPISNHLYFYWYRQILGQKVEFLVSFYNNEISEKSEIFDDQFSVERPDGSNFTLKIRSTKLEDSAMYFCAGTMEGASGANVLTFGAGSRLTVL.

The V gene is TRBV27, the J gene TRBJ2-7; unclear D gene. V dropped 5 bases and J dropped 2 bases, with 10 bases sitting between them. The germline gives CDR1 MNHEY, CDR2 SMNVEV (reference sequence). The CDR3 totals 13 residues. The CDR3 region is CASSDLGAYEQYF. The CDR3 DNA follows: TGTGCCAGCAGTGACCTAGGCGCCTACGAGCAGTACTTC.

The V gene is TRBV18, the J gene TRBJ1-1, with D possibly being TRBD1 (5 bases). V was pared by 3 bases and J by 1 base, with 9 bases between. This CDR3 is built from 14 residues. The germline V gene encodes CDR1 KGHSH and CDR2 LQKENI. In DNA, the CDR3 is TGTGCCAGCTCACCCGGACAACAGAACACTGAAGCTTTCTTT. This codes for CASSPGQQNTEAFF.

The chain joins TRBV30 to TRBJ1-5; D is possibly TRBD1 (6 bases). The V and J ends lost 7 bases and 6 bases respectively, with 16 bases between them. The CDR3 consists of 13 residues. Per the germline V gene, CDR1 is GTSNPN and CDR2 is SVGIG (reference sequence). The DNA of the CDR3 is TGTGCCTCGAGGGGGTTTGGAGGTCAGCCCCAGCATTTT. Its protein is CASRGFGGQPQHF. Complete variable domain (other parts from reference TRBV30 and TRBJ1-5): SQTIHQWPATLVQPVGSPLSLECTVEGTSNPNLYWYRQAAGRGLQLLFYSVGIGQISSEVPQNLSASRPQDRQFILSSKKLLLSDSGFYLCASRGFGGQPQHFGDGTRLSIL.

CDR3 sequence (DNA): TGTGCCAGCACACCCGAGGGAAGAGAAGCTTTCTTT. Its protein product is CASTPEGREAFF. The chain has TRBV6-6 and TRBJ1-1; D gene uncertain. The CDR3 runs 12 residues. Trimming pared 7 bases from V and 8 bases from J, leaving 14 bases between. Per germline, CDR1 MNHNY and CDR2 SVGAGI (reference sequence).

The V gene is TRBV30, the J gene TRBJ1-6; D perhaps matches TRBD1 (5 bases). The CDR3 runs to 13 residues. Germline V gene lookup returns CDR1 GTSNPN and CDR2 SVGIG (reference sequence). Trimming removed 5 bases at V and 10 bases at J, with 15 bases between. CDR3 region: CAWGMEGNSPLHF. Written as DNA, the CDR3 is TGTGCCTGGGGGATGGAGGGGAACTCACCCCTCCACTTT.

This clone has only a few counts. This sequence joins TRBV9 and TRBJ1-2; D is perhaps TRBD1 (6 bases). Germline V gene lookup returns CDR1 SGDLS and CDR2 YYNGEE. Trimming stripped 2 bases from V and 3 bases from J, with 8 bases between. The CDR3 extends over 13 amino acids. The CDR3 protein is CASSVSGDYGYTF. In nucleotides, the CDR3 is TGTGCCAGCAGCGTTTCAGGGGACTATGGCTACACCTTC.

V is TRBV7-6 and J is TRBJ2-5; 16 bases agree with TRBD2. The trim removed 4 bases at V and 5 bases at J, leaving 7 bases unmatched. This CDR3 region has 17 residues. The germline CDR1 and CDR2 sequences are SGHVS and FNYEAQ. The CDR3 sequence: CASSSGLAGGWRETQYF. The CDR3 nucleotides are TGTGCCAGCAGCTCGGGACTAGCGGGGGGGTGGCGTGAGACCCAGTACTTC. The entire variable domain, with the rest obtained from reference TRBV7-6 and TRBJ2-5, is as follows: GAGVSQSPRYKVTKRGQDVALRCDPISGHVSLYWYRQALGQGPEFLTYFNYEAQQDKSGLPNDRFSAERPEGSISTLTIQRTEQRDSAMYRCASSSGLAGGWRETQYFGPGTRLLVL.

This clone has more than one count but fewer than ten. The chain employs TRBV6-5 and TRBJ1-2; 7 nucleotides line up with TRBD1. The CDR3 is 14 amino acids. Trimming removed 6 bases from V and 5 bases from J; junction bases left unmatched: 9. From germline, CDR1 is MNHEY and CDR2 SVGAGI. The CDR3 DNA reads as TGTGCCAGCAGACCCGATGGGACAGTTTATGGCTACACCTTC. It is translated as CASRPDGTVYGYTF.

The chain employs TRBV13 and TRBJ2-1; 10 nucleotides match TRBD2. Germline assignment: CDR1 PRHDT and CDR2 FYEKMQ (reference sequence). The CDR3 sequence is 18 residues long. V dropped 5 bases and J dropped 7; count of bases not matched to a gene: 17. DNA of the CDR3: TGTGCCAGCAGCCCCGGCCCCCTCGAAAGCGGGGGGGTAAATGAGCAGTTCTTC. Translated, it gives CASSPGPLESGGVNEQFF.

J is TRBJ1-2 and V is TRBV19; D may be TRBD1 (5 bases). The CDR3 is made up of 15 amino acids. Trimming pared 3 bases from V and 1 base from J, leaving 12 bases between. The germline CDR1 and CDR2 sequences are LNHDA and SQIVND (reference sequence). CDR3: CASSMSQGGNYGYTF. In DNA form, the CDR3 reads TGTGCCAGTAGTATGAGTCAGGGAGGTAACTATGGCTACACCTTC.

The chain joins TRBV5-6 to TRBJ2-2; tentative D call: TRBD2 (6 bases). This CDR3 comprises 14 residues. V gave up 4 bases and J gave up 1 base, with 8 bases separating them. Germline V gives CDR1 SGHDT, CDR2 YYEEEE. The CDR3 sequence: CASSPGLNTGELFF. The CDR3 bases are TGTGCCAGCAGCCCGGGACTGAACACCGGGGAGCTGTTTTTT. Filled out from reference TRBV5-6 and TRBJ2-2, the complete variable domain reads DAGVTQSPTHLIKTRGQQVTLRCSPKSGHDTVSWYQQALGQGPQFIFQYYEEEERQRGNFPDRFSGHQFPNYSSELNVNALLLGDSALYLCASSPGLNTGELFFGEGSRLTVL.

The chain has TRBV5-1 and TRBJ2-2, with 11 bases lining up with TRBD2. The CDR3 totals 18 residues. Trimming removed 0 bases from V and 5 bases from J; junction bases left unmatched: 9. Germline assignment: CDR1 SGHRS and CDR2 YFSETQ. In DNA form, the CDR3 reads TGCGCCAGCAGCTTGGAAGGACTAGCGGGCCTTGGGACCGGGGAGCTGTTTTTT. This codes for CASSLEGLAGLGTGELFF. Full variable domain (missing parts from reference TRBV5-1 and TRBJ2-2): KAGVTQTPRYLIKTRGQQVTLSCSPISGHRSVSWYQQTPGQGLQFLFEYFSETQRNKGNFPGRFSGRQFSNSRSEMNVSTLELGDSALYLCASSLEGLAGLGTGELFFGEGSRLTVL.

DNA of the CDR3: TGTGCCAGTAGTATTCGGAGGACAGTGCTAAATGAGCAGTTCTTC. Translation gives CASSIRRTVLNEQFF. This chain links TRBV19 with TRBJ2-1; D may be TRBD1 (6 bases). Germline CDR1 reads LNHDA; CDR2 reads SQIVND (reference sequence). This CDR3 has 15 residues. V lost 3 bases, J lost 7 bases, and 16 bases lay in between.

This clone was detected once. This chain connects TRBV28 to TRBJ1-1; 7 bases align to TRBD1. This CDR3 comprises 13 residues. Germline CDR1 is MDHEN and CDR2 is SYDVKM. J was trimmed by 12 bases and V by 3 bases; bases with no gene match: 10. CDR3 loop: CASSFTDRVETFF. The CDR3 DNA reads as TGTGCCAGCAGTTTCACCGACAGGGTCGAAACTTTCTTT.

This clone came up once. This chain joins TRBV2 and TRBJ1-1; the match to TRBD1 covers 8 bases. Germline trimming cut 9 bases from V and 1 base from J; bases unmatched to any gene: 7. The germline CDR1 and CDR2 sequences are SNHLY and FYNNEI. This CDR3 contains 14 residues. Here the CDR3 reads CARDWTGRNTEAFF. In DNA, the CDR3 is TGTGCCAGGGACTGGACAGGGAGGAACACTGAAGCTTTCTTT.

The V and J genes are TRBV7-9 and TRBJ2-1; TRBD2 matches 9 bases. Germline V CDR1 and CDR2: SEHNR, FQNEAQ (reference sequence). This CDR3 comprises 15 residues. After removal of 1 base from V and 4 bases from J, the junction contained 2 bases not matched to a gene. The CDR3 sequence is CASSLDSGGYNEQFF. Written as DNA, the CDR3 is TGTGCCAGCAGCTTAGATAGCGGGGGATACAATGAGCAGTTCTTC.

The chain is built from TRBV5-1 and TRBJ1-2; D is possibly TRBD1 (5 bases). This CDR3 has 12 amino acids. The germline V gene encodes CDR1 SGHRS and CDR2 YFSETQ. V lost 4 bases and J 8 bases, leaving 12 bases between the germline ends. DNA for the CDR3: TGCGCCAGCAGCCTCTCAGGGTACGGCTACACCTTC. This gives the protein CASSLSGYGYTF. Full variable domain (rest looked up from reference TRBV5-1 and TRBJ1-2): KAGVTQTPRYLIKTRGQQVTLSCSPISGHRSVSWYQQTPGQGLQFLFEYFSETQRNKGNFPGRFSGRQFSNSRSEMNVSTLELGDSALYLCASSLSGYGYTFGSGTRLTVV.

This clone is a singleton in its sample. J is TRBJ1-2 and V is TRBV11-2; TRBD1 is a possible D gene (5 bases). V lost 1 base and J 7 bases, leaving 10 bases between the germline ends. CDR3 size: 13 residues. Germline V CDR1 and CDR2: SGHAT, FQNNGV. The chain's CDR3 is CASSLGQGSGYTF. The CDR3 DNA reads as TGTGCCAGCAGCTTAGGCCAGGGATCTGGCTACACCTTC.